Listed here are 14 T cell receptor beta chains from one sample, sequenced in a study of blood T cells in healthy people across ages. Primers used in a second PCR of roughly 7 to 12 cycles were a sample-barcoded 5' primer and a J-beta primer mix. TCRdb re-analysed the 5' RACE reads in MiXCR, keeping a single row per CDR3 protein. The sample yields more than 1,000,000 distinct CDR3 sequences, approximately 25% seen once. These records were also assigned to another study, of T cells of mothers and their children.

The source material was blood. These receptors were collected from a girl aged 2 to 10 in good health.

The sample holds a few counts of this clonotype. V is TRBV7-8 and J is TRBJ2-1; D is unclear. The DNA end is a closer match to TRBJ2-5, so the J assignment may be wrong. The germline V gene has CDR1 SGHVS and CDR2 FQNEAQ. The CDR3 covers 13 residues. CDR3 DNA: TGTGCCAGCAGCTTAGAGCTGGGCAGGACCCAGTACTTC. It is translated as CASSLELGRTQYF.

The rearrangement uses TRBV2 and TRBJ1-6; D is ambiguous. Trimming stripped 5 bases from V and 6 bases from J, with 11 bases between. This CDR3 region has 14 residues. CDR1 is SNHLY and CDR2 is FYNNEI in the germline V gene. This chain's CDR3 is CASSLIQTNSPLHF. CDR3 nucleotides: TGTGCCAGCAGTCTTATCCAGACTAATTCACCCCTCCACTTT.

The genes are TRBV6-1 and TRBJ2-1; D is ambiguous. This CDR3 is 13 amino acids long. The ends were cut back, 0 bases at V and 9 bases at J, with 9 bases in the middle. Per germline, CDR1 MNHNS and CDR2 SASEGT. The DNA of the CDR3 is TGTGCCAGCAGTGAAGCGCTATGGTTTGAGCAGTTCTTC. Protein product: CASSEALWFEQFF.

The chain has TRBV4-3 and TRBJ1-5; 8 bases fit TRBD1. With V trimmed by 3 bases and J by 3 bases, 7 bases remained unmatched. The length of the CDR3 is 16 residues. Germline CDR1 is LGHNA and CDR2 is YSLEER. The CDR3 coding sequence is TGCGCCAGCAGCCAGGGTAGACAGGGGCTCAATCAGCCCCAGCATTTT. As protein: CASSQGRQGLNQPQHF.

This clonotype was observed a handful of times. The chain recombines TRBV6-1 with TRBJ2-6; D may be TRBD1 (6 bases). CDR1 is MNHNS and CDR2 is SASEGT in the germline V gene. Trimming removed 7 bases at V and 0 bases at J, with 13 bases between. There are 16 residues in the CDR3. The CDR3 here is CASTRTASSGANVLTF. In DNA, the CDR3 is TGTGCCAGCACCCGGACAGCATCCTCTGGGGCCAACGTCCTGACTTTC.

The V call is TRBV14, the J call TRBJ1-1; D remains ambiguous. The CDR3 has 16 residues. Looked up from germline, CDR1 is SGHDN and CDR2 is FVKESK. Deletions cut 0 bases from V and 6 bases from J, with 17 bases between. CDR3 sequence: CASSQDQPVTPPEAFF. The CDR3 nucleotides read TGTGCCAGCAGCCAAGATCAACCAGTGACCCCCCCTGAAGCTTTCTTT. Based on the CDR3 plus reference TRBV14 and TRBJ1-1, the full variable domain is EAGVTQFPSHSVIEKGQTVTLRCDPISGHDNLYWYRRVMGKEIKFLLHFVKESKQDESGMPNNRFLAERTGGTYSTLKVQPAELEDSGVYFCASSQDQPVTPPEAFFGQGTRLTVV.

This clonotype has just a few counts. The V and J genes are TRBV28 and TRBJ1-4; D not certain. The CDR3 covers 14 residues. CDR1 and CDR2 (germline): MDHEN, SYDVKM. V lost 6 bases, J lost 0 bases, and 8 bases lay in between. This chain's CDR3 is CASRGIATNEKLFF. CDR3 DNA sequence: TGTGCCAGCAGAGGGATTGCAACTAATGAAAAACTGTTTTTT. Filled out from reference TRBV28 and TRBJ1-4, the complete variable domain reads DVKVTQSSRYLVKRTGEKVFLECVQDMDHENMFWYRQDPGLGLRLIYFSYDVKMKEKGDIPEGYSVSREKKERFSLILESASTNQTSMYLCASRGIATNEKLFFGSGTQLSVL.

This CDR3 is CASSKTSGTIFDSSYNEQFF. The CDR3 coding sequence is TGTGCCAGCAGCAAAACAAGCGGGACAATTTTTGATAGCTCCTACAATGAGCAGTTCTTC. The chain has TRBV21-1 and TRBJ2-1; the table calls TRBD2, which could not be checked here. TRBV21-1 is flagged as a pseudogene. CDR3 length: 20 residues.

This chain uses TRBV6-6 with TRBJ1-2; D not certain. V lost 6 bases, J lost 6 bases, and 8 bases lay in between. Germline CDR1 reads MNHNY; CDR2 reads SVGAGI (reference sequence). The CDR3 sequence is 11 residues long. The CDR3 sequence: CASRDEDGYTF. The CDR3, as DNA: TGTGCCAGCAGGGACGAGGATGGCTACACCTTC.

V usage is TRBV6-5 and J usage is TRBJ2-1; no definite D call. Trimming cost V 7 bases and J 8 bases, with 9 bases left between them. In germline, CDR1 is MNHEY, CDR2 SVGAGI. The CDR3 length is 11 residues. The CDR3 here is CASKRADEQFF. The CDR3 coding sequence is TGTGCCAGCAAACGGGCGGATGAGCAGTTCTTC.

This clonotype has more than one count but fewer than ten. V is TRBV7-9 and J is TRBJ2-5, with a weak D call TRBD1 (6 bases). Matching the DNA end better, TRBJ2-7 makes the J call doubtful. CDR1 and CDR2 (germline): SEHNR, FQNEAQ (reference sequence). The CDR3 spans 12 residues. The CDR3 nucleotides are TGTGCCAGCAGCTGGGACACCGACGAGCAGTACTTC. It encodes CASSWDTDEQYF.

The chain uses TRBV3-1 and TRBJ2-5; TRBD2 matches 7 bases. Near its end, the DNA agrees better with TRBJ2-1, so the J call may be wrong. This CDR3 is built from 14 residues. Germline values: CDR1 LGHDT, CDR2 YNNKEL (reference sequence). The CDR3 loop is CASSVPGTINEQFF. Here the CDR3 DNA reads TGTGCCAGCAGCGTACCCGGGACTATCAATGAGCAGTTCTTC.

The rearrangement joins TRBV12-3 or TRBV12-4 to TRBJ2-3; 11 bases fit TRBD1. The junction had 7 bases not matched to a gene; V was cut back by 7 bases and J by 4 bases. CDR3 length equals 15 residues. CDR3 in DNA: TGTGCCAGCACCCAGGACAGGGGGCTGGCAGATACGCAGTATTTT. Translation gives CASTQDRGLADTQYF.

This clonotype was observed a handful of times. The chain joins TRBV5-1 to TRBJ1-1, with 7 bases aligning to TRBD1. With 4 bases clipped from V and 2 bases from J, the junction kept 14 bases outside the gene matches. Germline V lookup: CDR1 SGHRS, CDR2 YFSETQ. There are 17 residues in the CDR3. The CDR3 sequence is CASSPNQGVVGNTEAFF. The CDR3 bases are TGCGCCAGCAGCCCAAACCAGGGGGTAGTTGGAAACACTGAAGCTTTCTTT. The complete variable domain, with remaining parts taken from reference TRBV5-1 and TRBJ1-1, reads KAGVTQTPRYLIKTRGQQVTLSCSPISGHRSVSWYQQTPGQGLQFLFEYFSETQRNKGNFPGRFSGRQFSNSRSEMNVSTLELGDSALYLCASSPNQGVVGNTEAFFGQGTRLTVV.